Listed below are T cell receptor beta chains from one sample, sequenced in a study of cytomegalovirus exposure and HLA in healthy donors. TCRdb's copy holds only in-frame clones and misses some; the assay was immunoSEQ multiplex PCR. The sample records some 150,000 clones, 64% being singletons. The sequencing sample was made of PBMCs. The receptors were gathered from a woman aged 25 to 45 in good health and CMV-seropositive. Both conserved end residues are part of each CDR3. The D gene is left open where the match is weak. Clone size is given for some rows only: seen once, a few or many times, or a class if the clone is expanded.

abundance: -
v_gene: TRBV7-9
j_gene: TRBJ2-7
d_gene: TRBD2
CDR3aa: CASSSSGGADEQYF
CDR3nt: TGTGCCAGCAGCTCCAGCGGGGGGGCCGACGAGCAGTACTTC

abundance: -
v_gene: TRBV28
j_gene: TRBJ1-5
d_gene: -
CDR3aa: CASLGPNQPQHF
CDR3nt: TGTGCCAGCCTAGGTCCAAACCAGCCCCAGCATTTT

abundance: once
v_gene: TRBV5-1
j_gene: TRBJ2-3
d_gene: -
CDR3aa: CASSLTRGSTDTQYF
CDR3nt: TGCGCCAGCAGCTTAACTCGCGGGAGCACAGATACGCAGTATTTT

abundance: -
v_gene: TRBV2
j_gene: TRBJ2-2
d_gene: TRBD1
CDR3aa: CASRGQGRTPGELFF
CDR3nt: TGTGCCAGCAGAGGACAGGGGAGGACTCCCGGGGAGCTGTTTTTT

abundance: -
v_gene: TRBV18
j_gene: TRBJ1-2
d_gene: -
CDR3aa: CASSPDGDYGYTF
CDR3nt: TGTGCCAGCTCACCAGACGGAGACTATGGCTACACCTTC

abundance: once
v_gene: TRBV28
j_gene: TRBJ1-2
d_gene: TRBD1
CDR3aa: CASSLSGTGHTF
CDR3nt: TGTGCCAGCAGTTTATCGGGGACAGGCCACACCTTC

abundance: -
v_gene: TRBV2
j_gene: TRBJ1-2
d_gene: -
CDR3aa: CASSENSVNYGYTF
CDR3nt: TGTGCCAGCAGTGAGAATTCAGTTAACTATGGCTACACCTTC

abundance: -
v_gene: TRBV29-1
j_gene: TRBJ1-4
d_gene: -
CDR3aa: CSGGDGNEKLFF
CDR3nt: TGCAGCGGGGGGGACGGTAATGAAAAACTGTTTTTT

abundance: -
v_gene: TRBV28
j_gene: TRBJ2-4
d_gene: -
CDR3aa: CASSPPGQFTKNIQYF
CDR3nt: TGTGCCAGCAGTCCACCGGGACAATTCACCAAAAACATTCAGTACTTC

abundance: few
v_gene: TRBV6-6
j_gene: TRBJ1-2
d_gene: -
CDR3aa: CASSPPLNYGYTF
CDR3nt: TGTGCCTCCTCCCCCCCCCTCAACTATGGCTACACCTTC

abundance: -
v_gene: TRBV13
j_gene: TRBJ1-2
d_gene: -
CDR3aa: CASSIRGYGYTF
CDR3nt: TGTGCCAGCAGCATCCGGGGTTATGGCTACACCTTC

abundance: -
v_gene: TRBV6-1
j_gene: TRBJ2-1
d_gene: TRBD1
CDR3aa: CASRRDRGGTEQFF
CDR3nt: TGTGCCAGCAGGAGGGACAGGGGCGGAACTGAGCAGTTCTTC

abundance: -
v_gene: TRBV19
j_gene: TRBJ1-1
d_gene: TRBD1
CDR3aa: CASSADRGTEAFF
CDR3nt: TGTGCCAGTAGTGCGGACAGGGGCACTGAAGCTTTCTTT